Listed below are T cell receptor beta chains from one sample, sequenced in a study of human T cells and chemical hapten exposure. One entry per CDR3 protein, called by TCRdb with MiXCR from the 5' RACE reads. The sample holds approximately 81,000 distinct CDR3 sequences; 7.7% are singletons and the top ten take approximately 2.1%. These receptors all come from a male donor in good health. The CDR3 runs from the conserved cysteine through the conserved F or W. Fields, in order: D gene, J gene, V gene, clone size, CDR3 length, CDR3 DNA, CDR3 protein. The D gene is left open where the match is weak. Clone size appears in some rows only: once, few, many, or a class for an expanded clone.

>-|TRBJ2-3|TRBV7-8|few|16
TGTGCCAGCAGCCGTTGGGTGGGGGAGAGCACAGATACGCAGTATTTT
CASSRWVGESTDTQYF
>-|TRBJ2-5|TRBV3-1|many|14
TGTGCCAGCAGCCAGCAGGGATCAGGAGAGACCCAGTACTTC
CASSQQGSGETQYF
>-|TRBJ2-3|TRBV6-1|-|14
TGTGCCAGCAGTTCCGGGGGCCGGAGAGATACGCAGTATTTT
CASSSGGRRDTQYF
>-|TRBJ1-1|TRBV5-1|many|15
TGCGCCAGCAGCTTGGAGGGGACCGTGAACACTGAAGCTTTCTTT
CASSLEGTVNTEAFF
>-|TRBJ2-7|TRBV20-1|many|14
TGCAGTGCCGAGTTCCATCGGGGAGCAGGGGAGCAGTACTTC
CSAEFHRGAGEQYF
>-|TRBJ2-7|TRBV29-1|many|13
TGCAGCGTTGGGGGGGTCCTCTCCTACGAGCAGTACTTC
CSVGGVLSYEQYF
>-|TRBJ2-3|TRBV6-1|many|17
TGTGCCAGCAGTGAAGTCCCGCCTAGCTGGGGCACAGATACGCAGTATTTT
CASSEVPPSWGTDTQYF
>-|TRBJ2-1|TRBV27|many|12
TGTGCCAGCAGTTTATCGCTCGATGAGCAGTTCTTC
CASSLSLDEQFF
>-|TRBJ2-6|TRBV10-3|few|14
TGTGCCATCAGTGACGCCGCTGGGGCCAACGTCCTGACTTTC
CAISDAAGANVLTF
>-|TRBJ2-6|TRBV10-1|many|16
TGCGCCAGCAGTGAGTCATCCAGGACTGGGGCCAACGTCCTGACTTTC
CASSESSRTGANVLTF
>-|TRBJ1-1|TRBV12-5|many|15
TGTGCTAGTGGTTTGGTACTCAGCCTCTACACTGAAGCTTTCTTT
CASGLVLSLYTEAFF